This T cell receptor (beta chain) was identified in a study of immune evolution from preneoplasia to lung adenocarcinoma. This table comes from immunoSEQ multiplex PCR, and its TCRdb copy is limited to in-frame clones, with some not included. In the table there are 4,100 or so clones, around 90% of which are singletons. This CDR3 spans 16 amino acids. CDR1 and CDR2 (germline): SGHTA, FQGTGA. The V and J ends lost 6 bases and 2 bases, in that order; junction bases with no gene match: 6. Each case's diagnosis was confirmed by two pathologists on H&E. Sequencing was done on a sample of FFPE minimally invasive lung adenocarcinoma tissue. The V call is TRBV7-3, the J call TRBJ2-2, with 10 bases that match TRBD1. This clonotype originated in a donor aged 70 or over with lung adenocarcinoma. The CDR3 DNA sequence: TGTGCCAGCAGGATGACAGGGGGCGACAACACCGGGGAGCTGTTTTTT. Translated: CASRMTGGDNTGELFF.